One sample yielded the 9 T cell receptor beta chains listed below, sequenced in a study of control samples from healthy donors and cancer patients. The assay was immunoSEQ multiplex PCR, and TCRdb's table has in-frame clones only and misses some. The repertoire consists of 150,000 to 200,000 clones, with roughly 88% occurring once and the leading ten covering over 4%. The sequencing sample was made of blood. The receptors were gathered from a woman in her twenties or thirties in good health.

The genes are TRBV5-5 and TRBJ1-5; D is possibly TRBD1 (5 bases). Trimming shortened V by 0 bases and J by 3 bases, and 10 bases separated the two germline ends. The CDR3 consists of 15 residues. The germline V gene has CDR1 SGHKS and CDR2 YYEKEE (reference sequence). CDR3 sequence reads: CASSLDQGLNQPQHF. CDR3 DNA: TGTGCCAGCAGCTTGGATCAGGGTCTCAATCAGCCCCAGCATTTT.

The CDR3 DNA sequence: TGTGCCACGAAAGACAGAGAGGCTTTCTTT. It encodes CATKDREAFF. The rearrangement joins TRBV10-3 to TRBJ1-1; TRBD1 is a possible D gene (5 bases). The ends were cut back, 10 bases at V and 11 bases at J, with 14 bases in the middle. The CDR3 totals 10 residues. CDR1 and CDR2 from the germline V gene are ENHRY and SYGVKD.

The genes are TRBV28 and TRBJ2-1, with 9 bases lining up with TRBD2. Germline V gene data show CDR1 as MDHEN and CDR2 as SYDVKM. After removal of 6 bases from V and 2 bases from J, the junction contained 5 bases not matched to a gene. The CDR3 length is 15 residues. The chain's CDR3 is CASRIAGETYNEQFF. The DNA for the CDR3 is TGTGCCAGCAGGATAGCGGGAGAGACCTACAATGAGCAGTTCTTC.

CDR3 sequence reads: CASRQAISSGANVLTF. The DNA of the CDR3 is TGTGCCAGTAGACAGGCGATTTCCTCTGGGGCCAACGTCCTGACTTTC. This chain uses TRBV19 with TRBJ2-6, with D possibly TRBD1 on 5 matching bases. The length of the CDR3 is 16 residues. Per the germline V gene, CDR1 is LNHDA and CDR2 is SQIVND (reference sequence). With 6 bases removed from V and 0 bases from J, the gap between germline ends came to 12 bases.

This clone was picked up one time. The V gene is TRBV28, the J gene TRBJ1-5; 7 nucleotides line up with TRBD1. The CDR3 length is 14 residues. Losses at the gene ends were 3 bases for V and 9 bases for J; bases not matched to a gene: 8. From germline, CDR1 is MDHEN and CDR2 SYDVKM. The CDR3 DNA is TGTGCCAGCAGTTTGGGACAGCCTAGGGGGCCCCAGCATTTT. This sequence encodes CASSLGQPRGPQHF.

J is TRBJ2-1 and V is TRBV24-1; tentatively, D is TRBD2 (6 bases). V was pared by 3 bases and J by 6 bases, with 20 bases between. CDR3 size: 17 residues. The germline V gene encodes CDR1 KGHDR and CDR2 SFDVKD. CDR3 bases: TGTGCCACCAGTGATGCGCCGGGTAGTCTAGCGCTCAATGAGCAGTTCTTC. Amino acid sequence: CATSDAPGSLALNEQFF.

This clone has just one count. The chain has TRBV28 and TRBJ2-7; D may be TRBD1 (6 bases). This CDR3 region has 15 residues. Trimming shortened V by 4 bases and J by 5 bases, and 18 bases separated the two germline ends. Germline assignment: CDR1 MDHEN and CDR2 SYDVKM. As DNA, the CDR3 is TGTGCCAGCAGTTCCGCGTCAACAGGGCACCACGAGCAGTACTTC. This encodes CASSSASTGHHEQYF.

V is TRBV5-1 and J is TRBJ1-1; a possible D gene is TRBD1 (5 bases). With 2 bases removed from V and 0 bases from J, the gap between germline ends came to 14 bases. Per germline, CDR1 SGHRS and CDR2 YFSETQ. This CDR3 contains 16 residues. CDR3 DNA sequence: TGCGCCAGCAGCTTCTCCGGGGGAGGGATGAACACTGAAGCTTTCTTT. Translated, it gives CASSFSGGGMNTEAFF.

In this sample, this clone turned up a few times. The V and J genes are TRBV2 and TRBJ1-3; 9 bases agree with TRBD1. This CDR3 comprises 16 residues. Trimming cost V 6 bases and J 0 bases; bases outside gene matches: 6. Germline CDR1 is SNHLY and CDR2 is FYNNEI. The CDR3 sequence: CASSSGQGYSGNTIYF. The CDR3 region has the DNA TGTGCCAGCAGCTCTGGACAGGGGTACTCTGGAAACACCATATATTTT.